The present T cell receptor beta chain was sequenced within a study of blood T cell repertoires in COVID-19. About the research overall: The United States, Italy and Spain were the sources of the acute and convalescent COVID-19 samples. T cells, B-cell-depleted T cells, or PBMCs supplied cDNA or gDNA.

Assay: immunoSEQ multiplex PCR; the TCRdb copy retains only in-frame clones and omits some. The table records hundreds of thousands of clones, around 90% of them present only once. The CDR3 is 14 amino acids. V was pared by 8 bases and J by 4 bases, with 10 bases of the junction left unmatched. Germline V gives CDR1 MNHEY, CDR2 SMNVEV (reference sequence). Source material: PBMCs or T cells enriched from blood (not recorded which). This sequence joins TRBV27 and TRBJ1-2, with 7 bases that match TRBD1. This TCR was sampled from a woman in her sixties or seventies in a cohort exposed to, infected with or recovered from COVID-19 (not recorded which). CDR3 region: CASARTGTGYGYTF. Here the CDR3 DNA reads TGTGCCAGCGCTAGGACAGGCACCGGCTATGGCTACACCTTC.